This T cell receptor beta chain came from a study of T cell responses to AZD1222 COVID-19 vaccine. About the research overall: Investigators merged groups given second doses at roughly 4 or roughly 12 weeks.

Profiled with immunoSEQ multiplex PCR; TCRdb holds only in-frame clones, not every one. The table includes about 110,000 clones, more than 75% detected once. Notes on this clone: The target antigen is unknown.

Germline V CDR1 and CDR2: MNHNS, SASEGT. The CDR3 contains 14 residues. V lost 3 bases, J lost 3 bases, and 11 bases lay in between. Study findings and constraints: Just a handful of AZD1222 recipients tested seropositive at baseline. CD4 TCRs linked to vaccination spanned spike, dominating at 160-218 and 743-854.

The clonotype originates from an adult in good health. The chain links TRBV6-1 to TRBJ1-1; a possible D gene is TRBD1 (6 bases). The sequenced sample was peripheral blood, obtained on day 0 of AZD1222 vaccination. CDR3 protein: CASSDRGPDTEAFF. CDR3 coding DNA: TGTGCCAGCAGTGACAGGGGTCCGGACACTGAAGCTTTCTTT.